This is a list of T cell receptor beta chains from one sample in a study of CD8+ T cells in alopecia areata. Only in-frame clones appear in the TCRdb table, and some are missing; sequencing was by immunoSEQ multiplex PCR. The data hold about 220,000 clones, with around 57% observed a single time. The sequences come from CD4+ T cells sorted from blood, collected at week 4, from a patient treated with tofacitinib. These TCRs come from a human donor with alopecia areata. The CDR3 runs from the conserved cysteine through the conserved F or W. D genes are given only for firm matches. Clone size is given for some rows only: seen once, a few or many times, or a class if the clone is expanded.

v_call	clone_size	d_call	j_call	cdr3_nt	cdr3_aa
TRBV7-2	many	TRBD1	TRBJ2-3	TGTGCCAGCAGTTTCCGGGGACAGGGGGGAACAGATACGCAGTATTTT	CASSFRGQGGTDTQYF
TRBV11-3	-	TRBD2	TRBJ2-1	TGTGCCAGCAGCCCGACTAGCGGGGGTGAGCAGTTCTTC	CASSPTSGGEQFF
TRBV21-1	few	-	TRBJ2-7	TGTGCCAGCAGCAAAGCAATGAGGGGATACGAGCAGTACTTC	CASSKAMRGYEQYF
TRBV9	-	-	TRBJ2-7	TGTGCCAGCAGCGCGGGGGCTCGCTACGAGCAGTACTTC	CASSAGARYEQYF
TRBV9	-	-	TRBJ2-7	TGTGCCAGCAGCGTAGCTGCCGGGCCCAGCCCCCCCTACGAGCAGTACTTC	CASSVAAGPSPPYEQYF
TRBV5-1	-	TRBD2	TRBJ2-3	TGCGCCAGCAGCTCAGGACTAGCGGGACGGGTAGATACGCAGTATTTT	CASSSGLAGRVDTQYF
TRBV9	-	-	TRBJ2-7	TGTGCCAGCAGCCCAAACCCAACAGGGAGTCGGTACGAGCAGTACTTC	CASSPNPTGSRYEQYF
TRBV28	-	TRBD1	TRBJ2-5	TGTGCCAGCAGTTTATTAGGGACAGGGTCGTCCCAAGAGACCCAGTACTTC	CASSLLGTGSSQETQYF
TRBV6-5	-	-	TRBJ2-5	TGTGCCAGCAGTGGAACAGTGGGGGTCGAGACCCAGTACTTC	CASSGTVGVETQYF
TRBV4-3	few	-	TRBJ1-1	TGCGCCAGCAGCCACCCGGGGGCAGGGGAAGCTTTCTTT	CASSHPGAGEAFF
TRBV6-6	once	-	TRBJ2-7	TGTGCCAGCAGCCGACTAACAGGAACACTCTCCTACGAGCAGTACTTC	CASSRLTGTLSYEQYF
TRBV14	-	TRBD1	TRBJ2-5	TGTGCCAGCAGAAGACAAGGGGGCGGAGAGACCCAGTACTTC	CASRRQGGGETQYF
TRBV11-2	-	TRBD1	TRBJ1-2	TGTGCCAGCAGCAACGGACAGGGGAACTATGGCTACACCTTC	CASSNGQGNYGYTF
TRBV4-3	-	-	TRBJ1-2	TGCGCCAGCAGCCAAGATGGGCAGCCTATAGGCTACACCTTC	CASSQDGQPIGYTF
TRBV7-8	few	TRBD1	TRBJ1-1	TGTGCCAGCAGGGACAGGATGATCACTGAAGCTTTCTTT	CASRDRMITEAFF
TRBV29-1	-	TRBD1	TRBJ1-2	TGCAGCGTAGCCAGGACAGGGGATGGCTACACCTTC	CSVARTGDGYTF
TRBV2	-	-	TRBJ2-7	TGTGCCAGCAGTGTAATGGGTATTGCCTCCTACGAGCAGTACTTC	CASSVMGIASYEQYF
TRBV7-2	-	TRBD2	TRBJ2-3	TGTGCCAGCAGCTCCCAAGGGGCGGGGGGCCTAGATACGCAGTATTTT	CASSSQGAGGLDTQYF
TRBV28	-	-	TRBJ2-7	TGTGCCAGCAGAGGACAGTCCTTAGCCTATGAGCAGTACTTC	CASRGQSLAYEQYF